A single T cell receptor beta chain is shown here with its context. V lost 3 bases to trimming and J lost 2 bases, with 7 bases between them. The CDR3 totals 13 residues. The germline V gene has CDR1 SNHLY and CDR2 FYNNEI. This entry belongs to a study of blood T cell repertoires in COVID-19. Looking at the study overall: Acute-phase and convalescent COVID-19 samples originated in the United States, Italy and Spain. PBMCs, B-cell-depleted T cells, or T cells provided the cDNA or gDNA that made up the material.

Original analysis: Amplification of reference gene primers provided the estimated nucleated cell counts. Libraries were prepared by immunoSEQ multiplex PCR; TCRdb keeps only in-frame clonotypes and omits some of them. Clonal size and the V and J genes are those of that table, whereas D and trimming came from the DNA. Among a few hundred thousand clones, around 88% were seen once, and the ten largest hold more than 1.2%. This chain uses TRBV2 with TRBJ2-5, with a possible D match to TRBD2 (5 bases). This TCR was sampled from a man older than 75 with acute or convalescent COVID-19. Material for sequencing was peripheral blood. The CDR3 loop reads CASSESGQETQYF. The CDR3 DNA reads as TGTGCCAGCAGTGAGTCGGGGCAAGAGACCCAGTACTTC.